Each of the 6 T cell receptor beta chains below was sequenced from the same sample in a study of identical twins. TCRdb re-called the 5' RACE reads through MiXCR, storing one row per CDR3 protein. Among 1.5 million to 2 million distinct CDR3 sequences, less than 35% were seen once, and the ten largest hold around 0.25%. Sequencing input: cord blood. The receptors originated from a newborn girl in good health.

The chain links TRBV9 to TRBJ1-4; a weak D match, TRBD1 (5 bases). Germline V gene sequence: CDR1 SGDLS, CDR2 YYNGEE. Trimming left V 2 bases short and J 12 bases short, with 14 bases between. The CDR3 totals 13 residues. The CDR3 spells CASSVSQGGELFF. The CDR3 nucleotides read TGTGCCAGCAGCGTCTCCCAGGGTGGGGAACTGTTTTTT.

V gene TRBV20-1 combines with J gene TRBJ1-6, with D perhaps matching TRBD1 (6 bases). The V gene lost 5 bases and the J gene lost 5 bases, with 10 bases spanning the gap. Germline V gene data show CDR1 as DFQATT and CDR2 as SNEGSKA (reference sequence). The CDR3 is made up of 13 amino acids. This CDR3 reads CSAEDSHNSPLHF. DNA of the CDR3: TGCAGTGCTGAGGACAGTCATAATTCACCCCTCCACTTT.

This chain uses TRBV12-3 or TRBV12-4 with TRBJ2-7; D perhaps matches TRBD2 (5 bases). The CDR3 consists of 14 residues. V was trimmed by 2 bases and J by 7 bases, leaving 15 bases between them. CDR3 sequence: CASSLIRGSREQYF. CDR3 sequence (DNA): TGTGCCAGCAGTTTAATTCGGGGTTCCCGGGAGCAGTACTTC.

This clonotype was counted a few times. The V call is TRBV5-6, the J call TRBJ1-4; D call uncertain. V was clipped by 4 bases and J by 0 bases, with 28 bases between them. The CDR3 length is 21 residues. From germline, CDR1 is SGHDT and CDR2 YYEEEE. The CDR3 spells CASSLVPGYLVGVATNEKLFF. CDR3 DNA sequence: TGTGCCAGCAGCCTCGTTCCCGGATACTTGGTTGGGGTAGCAACTAATGAAAAACTGTTTTTT.

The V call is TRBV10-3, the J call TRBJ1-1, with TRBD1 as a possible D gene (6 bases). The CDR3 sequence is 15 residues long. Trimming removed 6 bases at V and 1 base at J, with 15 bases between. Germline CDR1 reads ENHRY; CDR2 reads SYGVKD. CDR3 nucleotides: TGTGCCATCAGCGACTACCTACAGGGGAACACTGAAGCTTTCTTT. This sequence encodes CAISDYLQGNTEAFF.

The CDR3 DNA follows: TGCAGTGCTGCTGCAGATACGCAGTATTTT. Protein: CSAAADTQYF. The chain employs TRBV20-1 and TRBJ2-3; D call uncertain. Trimming stripped 5 bases from V and 4 bases from J, with 4 bases between. Germline V lookup: CDR1 DFQATT, CDR2 SNEGSKA (reference sequence). The CDR3 contains 10 residues.